This TCR beta chain comes out of a study of T-cell reconstitution after alpha-beta-depleted transplantation in children. Study-wide findings and caveats: A year had passed since transplant, and T-cell counts and diversity by then came mostly from newly produced T cells. About two months after transplant, alpha-beta T cells reportedly came from several hundred expanded graft clones. There were some patients whose high TCRbeta diversity at day 60 came from surviving recipient T cells and thymic progenitors.

Germline assignment: CDR1 SGHTA and CDR2 FQGNSA. V lost 5 bases, J lost 4 bases, and 9 bases lay in between. This CDR3 is built from 12 residues. Worth noting for this clonotype: Its specificity is unknown.

Construction of the TCRbeta library involved unique molecular identifiers. Each CDR3 protein gets one entry after TCRdb re-called the PCR reads with MiXCR. The sample yields fewer than 550,000 distinct CDR3 sequences, around 10% seen once. The V and J genes are TRBV7-2 and TRBJ2-7; D is unresolved. This specimen consisted of PBMCs, mostly from graft donor cells, obtained 180 days after TCRalphabeta/CD19-depleted stem cell transplant. The sequence was obtained from a female patient aged 2-15 years who had a stem cell transplant for aplastic anemia, so the T cells may come from the graft donor. The CDR3 here is CASSPPTYEQYF. The CDR3 DNA follows: TGTGCCAGCAGCCCCCCAACATACGAGCAGTACTTC.